These 15 T cell receptor beta chains share one sample of origin, sequenced in a study of CD8+ T cells in alopecia areata. Sequencing templates came from extracted RNA that was reverse transcribed into cDNA. This table comes from immunoSEQ multiplex PCR, and its TCRdb copy is limited to in-frame clones, with some not included. The table shows some 96,000 clones, with around 60% occurring only once. The treatment denotes: oral pan-JAK inhibitor, 5-10 mg twice daily. The material sequenced was CD8+ T cells sorted from blood, taken at week 4, from a patient treated with tofacitinib. Receptors were obtained from a human donor with alopecia areata.

The gene calls are TRBV7-2 and TRBJ1-1; D unresolved. CDR3 length: 15 amino acids. Germline CDR1 SGHTA, CDR2 FQGNSA. Trimming left V 1 base short and J 1 base short, with 10 bases between. CDR3 amino acids: CASSLDRFGNTEAFF. The CDR3 nucleotides are TGTGCCAGCAGCTTAGATCGGTTTGGGAACACTGAAGCTTTCTTT.

The V call is TRBV29-1, the J call TRBJ1-2, with 7 nucleotides matching TRBD1. Looked up from germline, CDR1 is SQVTM and CDR2 is ANQGSEA. CDR3 length: 11 amino acids. Trimming removed 8 bases from V and 10 bases from J; junction bases left unmatched: 10. The CDR3, as DNA: TGCAGCAGTGACAGGGCTGAGCACTACACCTTC. It specifies CSSDRAEHYTF.

DNA of the CDR3: TGCGCCAGCAGCCAATGGGAGTTCACTGAAGCTTTCTTT. Amino acid sequence: CASSQWEFTEAFF. The rearrangement joins TRBV4-1 to TRBJ1-1; D is unclear. CDR3 length: 13 residues. V was shortened by 2 bases and J by 4 bases, with 8 bases between the two germline ends. Germline V gene lookup returns CDR1 MGHRA and CDR2 YSYEKL.

CDR3 sequence: CASSSDTGRHGYTF. The CDR3 region has the DNA TGTGCCAGCAGCTCGGACACAGGTCGACATGGCTACACCTTC. The chain joins TRBV13 to TRBJ1-2; D is possibly TRBD1 (5 bases). From germline, CDR1 is PRHDT and CDR2 FYEKMQ (reference sequence). V was clipped by 4 bases and J by 6 bases, with 15 bases between them. CDR3 length: 14 amino acids.

This clone has more than one count but fewer than ten. The rearrangement uses TRBV29-1 and TRBJ2-6; TRBD1 is a possible D gene (5 bases). This CDR3 region has 13 residues. V was pared by 4 bases and J by 2 bases, with 6 bases between. Germline V CDR1 and CDR2: SQVTM, ANQGSEA. CDR3 sequence (DNA): TGCAGCGTTGGCAGGGCTGGGGCCAACGTCCTGACTTTC. Translating gives CSVGRAGANVLTF.

V is TRBV5-1 and J is TRBJ2-7; tentative D call: TRBD2 (5 bases). The V and J ends lost 6 bases and 3 bases respectively, with 10 bases between them. CDR1 and CDR2 (germline): SGHRS, YFSETQ. The CDR3 is 12 amino acids. The CDR3 spells CASTGIDYEQYF. CDR3 nucleotides: TGCGCCAGCACGGGGATAGACTACGAGCAGTACTTC. Filled out from reference TRBV5-1 and TRBJ2-7, the complete variable domain reads KAGVTQTPRYLIKTRGQQVTLSCSPISGHRSVSWYQQTPGQGLQFLFEYFSETQRNKGNFPGRFSGRQFSNSRSEMNVSTLELGDSALYLCASTGIDYEQYFGPGTRLTVT.

This clone was recorded only once. The V call is TRBV5-6, the J call TRBJ2-3, with TRBD1 matching over 7 bases. CDR1 is SGHDT, CDR2 YYEEEE, per germline. The length of the CDR3 is 14 residues. The V gene end was trimmed by 2 bases and the J gene end by 1 base; junction bases not matched to a gene: 1. The DNA for the CDR3 is TGTGCCAGCAGCTTTGGACAGGGCACAGATACGCAGTATTTT. It encodes CASSFGQGTDTQYF.

V is TRBV29-1 and J is TRBJ1-2; D is unresolved. Germline V gene data show CDR1 as SQVTM and CDR2 as ANQGSEA. CDR3 length: 13 residues. Trimming stripped 4 bases from V and 6 bases from J, with 15 bases between. CDR3 DNA sequence: TGCAGCGTTGCCGAAGGGCTCTCGAATGGCTACACCTTC. Protein: CSVAEGLSNGYTF.

This clone occurred a few times. V is TRBV29-1 and J is TRBJ1-2; TRBD1 might be the D (5 bases). The germline gives CDR1 SQVTM, CDR2 ANQGSEA. Between the trimmed V and J ends, which lost 4 bases and 2 bases, there was a span of 14 bases. This CDR3 is built from 14 residues. The DNA of the CDR3 is TGCAGCGTTGTAGGACAAACGAACAACTATGGCTACACCTTC. Protein sequence: CSVVGQTNNYGYTF.

The chain recombines TRBV29-1 with TRBJ2-4; D unresolved. The germline V gene has CDR1 SQVTM and CDR2 ANQGSEA. The V end lost 0 bases, the J end lost 3 bases, and 12 bases lay between the germline ends. The CDR3 extends over 15 amino acids. This CDR3 is CSVEEVQYDKNIQYF. The CDR3 coding sequence is TGCAGCGTTGAAGAAGTACAGTATGACAAAAACATTCAGTACTTC.

The table lists this clone with a count of one. This sequence joins TRBV6-5 and TRBJ2-4; no clear D. CDR3 size: 14 residues. Looked up from germline, CDR1 is MNHEY and CDR2 is SVGAGI. The V gene lost 6 bases and the J gene lost 0 bases, with 9 bases spanning the gap. The CDR3 loop is CASRQSLAKNIQYF. CDR3 sequence (DNA): TGTGCCAGCAGGCAGTCATTAGCCAAAAACATTCAGTACTTC.

J is TRBJ2-7 and V is TRBV29-1; D unresolved. CDR3 length: 13 amino acids. The V gene lost 5 bases and the J gene lost 3 bases, with 14 bases spanning the gap. Germline V CDR1 and CDR2: SQVTM, ANQGSEA. The CDR3 sequence: CSVLTTKNYEQYF. The CDR3 DNA is TGCAGCGTTCTGACAACTAAAAACTACGAGCAGTACTTC.

The chain couples TRBV27 to TRBJ1-1; TRBD1 matches at 8 bases. Germline V CDR1 and CDR2: MNHEY, SMNVEV (reference sequence). Unmatched junction bases numbered 1, after V lost 3 bases and J lost 4 bases. This CDR3 is 13 amino acids long. The CDR3 DNA is TGTGCCAGCAGTTTGACAGGGGTCACTGAAGCTTTCTTT. It yields the protein CASSLTGVTEAFF.

This clone was counted at least ten times. The chain has TRBV6-1 and TRBJ1-1; D gene ambiguous. Germline CDR1 MNHNS, CDR2 SASEGT. The CDR3 loop spans 14 amino acids. V was shortened by 3 bases and J by 1 base, with 9 bases between the two germline ends. The CDR3 loop is CASSDAARNTEAFF. The CDR3 nucleotides are TGTGCCAGCAGTGACGCGGCGCGGAACACTGAAGCTTTCTTT.

CDR3 nucleotides: TGTGCCAGCAGCTCCCAGGTTGGGAAGCCTGAAGCTTTCTTT. It is translated as CASSSQVGKPEAFF. The chain couples TRBV7-9 to TRBJ1-1; no reliable D call. V was clipped by 4 bases and J by 6 bases, with 15 bases between them. The germline CDR1 and CDR2 sequences are SEHNR and FQNEAQ (reference sequence). The CDR3 loop spans 14 amino acids.